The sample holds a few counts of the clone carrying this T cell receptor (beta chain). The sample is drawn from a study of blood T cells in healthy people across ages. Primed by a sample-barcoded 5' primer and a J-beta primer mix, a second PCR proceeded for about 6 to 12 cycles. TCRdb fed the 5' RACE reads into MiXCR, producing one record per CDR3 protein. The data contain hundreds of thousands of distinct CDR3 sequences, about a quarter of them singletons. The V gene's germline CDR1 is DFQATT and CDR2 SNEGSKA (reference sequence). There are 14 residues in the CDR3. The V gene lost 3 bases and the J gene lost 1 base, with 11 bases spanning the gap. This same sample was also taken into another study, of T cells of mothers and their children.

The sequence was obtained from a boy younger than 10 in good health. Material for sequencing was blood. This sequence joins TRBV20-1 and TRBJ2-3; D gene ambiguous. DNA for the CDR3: TGCAGTGCTAGCCTAGGGTTTCGCACAGATACGCAGTATTTT. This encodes CSASLGFRTDTQYF.